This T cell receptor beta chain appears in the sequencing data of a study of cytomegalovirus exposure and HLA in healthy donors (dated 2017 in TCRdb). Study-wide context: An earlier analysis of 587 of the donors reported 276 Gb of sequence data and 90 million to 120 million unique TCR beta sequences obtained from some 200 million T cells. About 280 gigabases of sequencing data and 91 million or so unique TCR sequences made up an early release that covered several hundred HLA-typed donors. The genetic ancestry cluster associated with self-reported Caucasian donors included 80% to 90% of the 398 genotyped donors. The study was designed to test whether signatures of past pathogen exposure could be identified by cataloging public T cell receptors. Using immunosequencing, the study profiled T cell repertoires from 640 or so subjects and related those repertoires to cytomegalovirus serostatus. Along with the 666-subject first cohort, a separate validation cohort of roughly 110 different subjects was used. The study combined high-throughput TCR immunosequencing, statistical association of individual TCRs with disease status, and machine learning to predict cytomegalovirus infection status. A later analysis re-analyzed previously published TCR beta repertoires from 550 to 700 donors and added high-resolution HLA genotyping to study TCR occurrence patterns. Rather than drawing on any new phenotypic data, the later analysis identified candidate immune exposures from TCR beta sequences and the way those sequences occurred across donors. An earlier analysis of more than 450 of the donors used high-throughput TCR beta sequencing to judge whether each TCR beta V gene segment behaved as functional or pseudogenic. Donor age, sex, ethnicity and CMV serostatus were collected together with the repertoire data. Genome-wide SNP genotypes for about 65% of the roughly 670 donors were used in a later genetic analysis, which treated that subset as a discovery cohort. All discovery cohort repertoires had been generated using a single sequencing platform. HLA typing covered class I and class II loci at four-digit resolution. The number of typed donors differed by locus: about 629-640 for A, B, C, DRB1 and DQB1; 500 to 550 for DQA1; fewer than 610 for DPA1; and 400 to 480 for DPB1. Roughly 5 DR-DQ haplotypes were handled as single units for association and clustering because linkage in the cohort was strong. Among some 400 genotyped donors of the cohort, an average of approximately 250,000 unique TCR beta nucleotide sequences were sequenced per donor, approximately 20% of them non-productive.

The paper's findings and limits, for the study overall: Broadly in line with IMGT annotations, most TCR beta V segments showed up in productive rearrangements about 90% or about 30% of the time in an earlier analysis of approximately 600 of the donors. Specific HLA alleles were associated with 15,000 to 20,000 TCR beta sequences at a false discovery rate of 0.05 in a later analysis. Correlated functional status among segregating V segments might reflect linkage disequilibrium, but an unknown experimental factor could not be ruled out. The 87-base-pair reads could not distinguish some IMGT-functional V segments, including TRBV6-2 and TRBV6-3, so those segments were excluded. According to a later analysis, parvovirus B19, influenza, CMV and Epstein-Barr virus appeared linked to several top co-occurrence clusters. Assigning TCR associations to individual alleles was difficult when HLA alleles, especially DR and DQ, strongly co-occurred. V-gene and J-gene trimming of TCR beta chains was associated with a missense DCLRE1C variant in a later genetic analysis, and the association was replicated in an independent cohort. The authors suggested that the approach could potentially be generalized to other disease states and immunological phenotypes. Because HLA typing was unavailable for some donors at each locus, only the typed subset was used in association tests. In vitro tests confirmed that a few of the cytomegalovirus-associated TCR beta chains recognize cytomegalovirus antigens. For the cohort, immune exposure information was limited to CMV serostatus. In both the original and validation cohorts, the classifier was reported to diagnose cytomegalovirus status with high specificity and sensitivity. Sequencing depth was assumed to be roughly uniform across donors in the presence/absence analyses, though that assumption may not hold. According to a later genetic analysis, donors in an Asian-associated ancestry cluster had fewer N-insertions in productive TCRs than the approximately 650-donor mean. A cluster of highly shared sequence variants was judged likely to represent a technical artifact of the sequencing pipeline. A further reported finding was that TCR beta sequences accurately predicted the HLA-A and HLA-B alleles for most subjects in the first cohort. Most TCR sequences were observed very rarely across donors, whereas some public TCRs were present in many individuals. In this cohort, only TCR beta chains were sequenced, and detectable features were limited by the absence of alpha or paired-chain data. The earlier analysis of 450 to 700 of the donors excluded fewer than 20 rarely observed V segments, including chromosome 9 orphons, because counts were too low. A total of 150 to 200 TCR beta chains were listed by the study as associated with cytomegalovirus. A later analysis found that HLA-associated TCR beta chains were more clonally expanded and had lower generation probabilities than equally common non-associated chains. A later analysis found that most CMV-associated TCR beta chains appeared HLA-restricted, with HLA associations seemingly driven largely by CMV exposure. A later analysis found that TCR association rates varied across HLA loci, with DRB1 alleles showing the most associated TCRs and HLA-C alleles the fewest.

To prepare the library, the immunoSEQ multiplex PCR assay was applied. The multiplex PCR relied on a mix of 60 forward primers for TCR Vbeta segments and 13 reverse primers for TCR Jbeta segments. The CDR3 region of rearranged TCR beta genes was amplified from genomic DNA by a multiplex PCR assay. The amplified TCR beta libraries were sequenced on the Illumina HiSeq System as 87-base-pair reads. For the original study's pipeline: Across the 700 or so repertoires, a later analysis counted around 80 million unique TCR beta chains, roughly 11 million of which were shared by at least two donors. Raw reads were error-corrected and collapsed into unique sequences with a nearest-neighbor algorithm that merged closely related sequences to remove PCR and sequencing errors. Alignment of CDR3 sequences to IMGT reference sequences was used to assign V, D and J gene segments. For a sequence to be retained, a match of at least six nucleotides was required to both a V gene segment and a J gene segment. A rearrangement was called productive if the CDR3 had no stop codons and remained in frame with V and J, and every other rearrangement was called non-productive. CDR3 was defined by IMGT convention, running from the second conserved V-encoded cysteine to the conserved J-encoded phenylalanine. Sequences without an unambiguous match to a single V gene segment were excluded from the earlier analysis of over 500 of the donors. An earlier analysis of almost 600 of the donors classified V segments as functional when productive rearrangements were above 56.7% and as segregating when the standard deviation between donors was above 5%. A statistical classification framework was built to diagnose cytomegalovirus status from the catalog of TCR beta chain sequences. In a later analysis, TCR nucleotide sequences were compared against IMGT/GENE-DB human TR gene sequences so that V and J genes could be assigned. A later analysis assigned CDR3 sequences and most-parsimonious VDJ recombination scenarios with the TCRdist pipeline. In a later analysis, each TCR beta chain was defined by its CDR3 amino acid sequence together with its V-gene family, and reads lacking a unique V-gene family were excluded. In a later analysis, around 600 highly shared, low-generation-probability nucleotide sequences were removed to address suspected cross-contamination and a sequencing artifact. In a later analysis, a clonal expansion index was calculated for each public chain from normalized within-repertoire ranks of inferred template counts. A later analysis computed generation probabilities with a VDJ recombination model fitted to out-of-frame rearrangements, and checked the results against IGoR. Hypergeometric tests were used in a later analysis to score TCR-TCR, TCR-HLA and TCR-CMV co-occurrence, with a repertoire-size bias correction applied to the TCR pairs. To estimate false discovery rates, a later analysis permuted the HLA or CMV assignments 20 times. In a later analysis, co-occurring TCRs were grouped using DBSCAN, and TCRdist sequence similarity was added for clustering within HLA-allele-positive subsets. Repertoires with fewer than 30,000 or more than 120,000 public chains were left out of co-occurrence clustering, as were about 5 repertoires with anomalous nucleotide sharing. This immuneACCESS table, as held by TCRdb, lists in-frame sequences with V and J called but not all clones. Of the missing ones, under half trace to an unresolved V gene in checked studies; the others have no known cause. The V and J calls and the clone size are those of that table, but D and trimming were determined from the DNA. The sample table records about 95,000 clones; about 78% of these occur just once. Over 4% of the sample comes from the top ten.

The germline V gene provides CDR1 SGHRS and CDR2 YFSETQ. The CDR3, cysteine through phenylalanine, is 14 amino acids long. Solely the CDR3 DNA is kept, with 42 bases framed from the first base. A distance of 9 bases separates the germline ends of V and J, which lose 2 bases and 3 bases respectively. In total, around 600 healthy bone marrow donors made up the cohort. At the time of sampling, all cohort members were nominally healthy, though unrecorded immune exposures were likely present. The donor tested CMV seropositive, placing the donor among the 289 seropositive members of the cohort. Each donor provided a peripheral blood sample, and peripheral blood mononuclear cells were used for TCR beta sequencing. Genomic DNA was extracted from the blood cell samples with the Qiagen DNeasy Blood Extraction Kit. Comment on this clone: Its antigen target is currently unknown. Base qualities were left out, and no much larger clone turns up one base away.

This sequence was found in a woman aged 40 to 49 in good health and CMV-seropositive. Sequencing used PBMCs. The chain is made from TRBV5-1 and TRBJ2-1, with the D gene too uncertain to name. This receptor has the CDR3 CASSFGGGYNEQFF. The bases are TGCGCCAGCAGCTTTGGCGGCGGCTACAATGAGCAGTTCTTC.